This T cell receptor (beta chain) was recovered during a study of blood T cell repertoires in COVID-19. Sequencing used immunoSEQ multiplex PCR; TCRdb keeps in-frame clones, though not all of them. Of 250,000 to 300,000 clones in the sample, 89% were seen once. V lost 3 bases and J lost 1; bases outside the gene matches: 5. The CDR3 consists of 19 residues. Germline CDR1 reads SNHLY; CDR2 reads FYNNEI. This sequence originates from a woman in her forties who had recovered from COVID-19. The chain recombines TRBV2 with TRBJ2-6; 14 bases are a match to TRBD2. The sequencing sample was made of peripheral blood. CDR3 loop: CASSEPGLAGGSGANVLTF. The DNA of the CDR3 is TGTGCCAGCAGTGAGCCTGGACTAGCGGGGGGATCTGGGGCCAACGTCCTGACTTTC.